The rows below give T cell receptor beta chains drawn from one sample of a study of graft-versus-host responses after intestinal transplantation. Method: immunoSEQ multiplex PCR; TCRdb's copy keeps in-frame clones and lacks some. This table has nearly 25,000 clones, around two fifths appearing once. The sequencing used alloreactive CD4+ T cells from a mixed lymphocyte reaction culture, collected before intestinal transplant. All receptors come from a human patient who received an intestinal transplant. Both conserved end residues are part of each CDR3. D genes are given only for firm matches. Size is stated for part of the rows, as once, few or many counts, or as a class when the clone is expanded.

TRBD1,TRBJ1-2,TRBV7-9,NA,CASRARGTGGYGYTF,TGTGCCAGCAGAGCTCGTGGGACAGGGGGCTATGGCTACACCTTC
NA,TRBJ2-6,TRBV19,NA,CASTRGPSGANVLTF,TGTGCCAGTACCCGTGGCCCGTCGGGGGCCAACGTCCTGACTTTC
NA,TRBJ2-5,TRBV5-4,NA,CASSLGVRVPSRETQYF,TGTGCCAGCAGCTTGGGCGTCAGGGTACCCTCCAGGGAGACCCAGTACTTC
NA,TRBJ2-3,TRBV9,NA,CASSVRGRGTDTQYF,TGTGCCAGCAGCGTAAGGGGCAGGGGTACAGATACGCAGTATTTT
NA,TRBJ1-6,TRBV18,few,CASSLRQGAGAPLHF,TGTGCCAGCTCACTTCGACAAGGGGCTGGGGCACCCCTCCACTTT
TRBD2,TRBJ2-5,TRBV6-5,NA,CASSYSGGGGETQYF,TGTGCCAGCAGTTACAGCGGGGGGGGCGGAGAGACCCAGTACTTC
TRBD1,TRBJ2-7,TRBV7-2,NA,CASSTTGGYEQYF,TGTGCCAGCAGCACTACAGGGGGCTACGAGCAGTACTTC
NA,TRBJ2-7,TRBV20-1,few,CSARHSYEQYF,TGCAGTGCTAGACACTCCTACGAGCAGTACTTC
NA,TRBJ1-1,TRBV20-1,few,CSAPGNTEAFF,TGCAGTGCTCCGGGGAACACTGAAGCTTTCTTT
NA,TRBJ2-3,TRBV7-6,few,CASSFGGARTDTQYF,TGTGCCAGCAGCTTCGGCGGAGCTCGCACAGATACGCAGTATTTT
TRBD2,TRBJ2-5,TRBV11-3,once,CASSSGPAGGQETQYF,TGTGCCAGCAGCTCGGGGCCAGCGGGGGGGCAAGAGACCCAGTACTTC
NA,TRBJ1-2,TRBV2,few,CASSEYGAACTF,TGTGCCAGCAGTGAATATGGGGCCGCTTGCACCTTC
NA,TRBJ1-3,TRBV7-9,NA,CASSFGVGNTIYF,TGTGCCAGCAGCTTCGGGGTGGGGAACACCATATATTTT
TRBD2,TRBJ2-7,TRBV25-1,NA,CASTGLAGGPREQYF,TGTGCCAGCACTGGACTAGCGGGAGGGCCGAGGGAGCAGTACTTC
NA,TRBJ1-6,TRBV4-2,NA,CASSQQMELNNSPLHF,TGTGCCAGCAGCCAGCAAATGGAGCTTAACAATTCACCCCTCCACTTT
NA,TRBJ2-3,TRBV7-2,few,CASSLGPSSTDTQYF,TGTGCCAGCAGCTTAGGTCCGTCTAGCACAGATACGCAGTATTTT
NA,TRBJ1-5,TRBV27,NA,CASRTMTEQHSNQPQHF,TGTGCCAGCAGGACAATGACAGAACAACATAGCAATCAGCCCCAGCATTTT
TRBD1,TRBJ1-5,TRBV30,NA,CAWSVGTGLNQPQHF,TGTGCCTGGAGTGTAGGGACAGGGCTGAATCAGCCCCAGCATTTT
TRBD2,TRBJ2-5,TRBV11-3,few,CASSLDGTSVETQYF,TGTGCCAGCAGCTTAGATGGGACTAGCGTGGAGACCCAGTACTTC
NA,TRBJ1-2,TRBV15,few,CATSRLTGFVGYTF,TGTGCCACCAGCAGATTGACAGGTTTTGTTGGCTACACCTTC
NA,TRBJ2-2,TRBV19,NA,CASSMVRSGTGELFF,TGTGCCAGTAGTATGGTACGGAGCGGTACCGGGGAGCTGTTTTTT
TRBD2,TRBJ2-4,TRBV5-1,NA,CASSVPSGNLAKNIQYF,TGCGCCAGCAGTGTGCCTAGCGGGAACTTAGCCAAAAACATTCAGTACTTC
TRBD2,TRBJ2-7,TRBV7-2,NA,CASSLGTSGGREQYF,TGTGCCAGCAGCTTAGGGACTAGCGGGGGGAGAGAGCAGTACTTC
NA,TRBJ1-6,TRBV7-3,NA,CASSLWPSLSSPLHF,TGTGCCAGCAGCTTATGGCCTTCATTAAGTTCACCCCTCCACTTT
NA,TRBJ2-4,TRBV5-8,few,CASSIGVLAKNIQYF,TGTGCCAGCAGCATCGGGGTACTAGCCAAAAACATTCAGTACTTC
NA,TRBJ2-2,TRBV19,few,CASSPSRRVTGELFF,TGTGCCAGTAGTCCTTCCCGCAGGGTCACCGGGGAGCTGTTTTTT
TRBD2,TRBJ2-7,TRBV18,few,CASSPGLPYEQYF,TGTGCCAGCTCACCGGGACTACCCTACGAGCAGTACTTC
TRBD1,TRBJ1-2,TRBV6-1,medium-sized,CASSRDRGWTRGYTF,TGTGCCAGCAGTCGGGACAGGGGTTGGACCAGGGGCTACACCTTC
TRBD1,TRBJ2-3,TRBV18,NA,CASSLRTGADTQYF,TGTGCCAGCTCACTTCGGACAGGGGCAGATACGCAGTATTTT
NA,TRBJ1-1,TRBV6-5,few,CASRSTGLSTEAFF,TGTGCCAGCAGATCGACGGGTCTCAGCACTGAAGCTTTCTTT